The 23 T cell receptor beta chains given below trace back to one sample, sequenced in a study of T cell responses to AZD1222 COVID-19 vaccine (dated by TCRdb to the early 2020s). The library was built by means of the immunoSEQ multiplex PCR assay. What TCRdb holds here is the immuneACCESS table cut down to in-frame rearrangements. Part of the clones is not present; checked against another copy, under half of the missing clones reflect an unresolved V gene, and the others are unexplained. Here the sample has some 120,000 clones; approximately 91% occur a single time. The ten largest clones capture 25% to 30% of the sample. The intended sense of this specimen's time point label: baseline before first vaccination. The sample was peripheral blood, taken on day 0 of AZD1222 vaccination. These receptors all come from an adult in good health.

This chain uses TRBV7-2 with TRBJ1-6, with 7 bases that match TRBD1. V lost 0 bases, J lost 10 bases, and 9 bases stayed unmatched. Germline V gene data show CDR1 as SGHTA and CDR2 as FQGNSA. The CDR3 length is 16 residues. The CDR3 region has the DNA TGTGCCAGCAGCTTAGCGTTTGGCAGGGGGAGGTCACCCCTCCACTTT. Its protein is CASSLAFGRGRSPLHF.

V and J are TRBV7-2 and TRBJ2-3; TRBD2 aligns across 10 bases. Germline lookup yields CDR1 SGHTA and CDR2 FQGNSA. There are 17 residues in the CDR3. Germline trimming cut 4 bases from V and 4 bases from J; bases unmatched to any gene: 11. The CDR3 DNA is TGTGCCAGCAGCTCGCGACGAGCGGGAGGGGGGGCAGATACGCAGTATTTT. It yields the protein CASSSRRAGGGADTQYF.

V is TRBV7-8 and J is TRBJ2-1; 9 bases are a match to TRBD2. This CDR3 comprises 17 residues. The germline CDR1 and CDR2 sequences are SGHVS and FQNEAQ. V lost 1 base to trimming and J lost 5 bases; unmatched junction nucleotides: 9. CDR3 sequence: CASSLEVREGPDNEQFF. The CDR3 coding sequence is TGTGCCAGCAGCTTAGAGGTGCGGGAGGGCCCGGACAATGAGCAGTTCTTC.

The genes are TRBV10-3 and TRBJ2-7; 10 bases are shared with TRBD1. The germline gives CDR1 ENHRY, CDR2 SYGVKD. CDR3 length: 15 residues. The V and J ends lost 5 bases and 2 bases, in that order; junction bases with no gene match: 6. The CDR3 region is CAISKGDRGPYEQYF. The DNA of the CDR3 is TGTGCCATCAGTAAGGGGGACAGGGGACCCTACGAGCAGTACTTC.

This chain links TRBV19 with TRBJ1-5; D gene unclear. V lost 5 bases, J lost 5 bases, and 10 bases lay in between. This CDR3 contains 13 residues. CDR1 and CDR2 from the germline V gene are LNHDA and SQIVND (reference sequence). The chain's CDR3 is CASSGNSYQPQHF. The CDR3 nucleotides are TGTGCCAGTAGTGGGAACTCATATCAGCCCCAGCATTTT.

The chain couples TRBV6-2 or TRBV6-3 to TRBJ1-6; TRBD1 is a possible D gene (5 bases). V was clipped by 4 bases and J by 7 bases, with 14 bases between them. The CDR3 sequence is 15 residues long. Germline V gives CDR1 MNHEY, CDR2 SVGEGT. The CDR3 sequence: CASSSIQGRNSPLHF. CDR3 nucleotide sequence: TGTGCCAGCAGTTCTATCCAGGGTCGGAATTCACCCCTCCACTTT.

This chain joins TRBV11-2 and TRBJ2-7; 9 bases match TRBD2. The CDR3 totals 17 residues. Germline CDR1 reads SGHAT; CDR2 reads FQNNGV. J gave up 2 bases and V 0 bases, and 8 bases lay outside the gene matches. CDR3 bases: TGTGCCAGCAGCTTAGATCGAAAAGCGGGAGGAACCTACGAGCAGTACTTC. It translates to CASSLDRKAGGTYEQYF.

This clone has more than one count but fewer than ten. The gene calls are TRBV18 and TRBJ1-3, with TRBD1 as a possible D gene (6 bases). This CDR3 has 15 residues. Trimming took 2 bases from V and 0 from J, leaving 8 bases between them. CDR1 is KGHSH, CDR2 LQKENI, per germline. CDR3 coding DNA: TGTGCCAGCTCACCAGGACAGAACTCTGGAAACACCATATATTTT. Its translation: CASSPGQNSGNTIYF.

This chain uses TRBV10-2 with TRBJ1-5, with 7 bases aligning to TRBD1. The CDR3 loop spans 15 amino acids. Germline CDR1 and CDR2: WSHSY and SAAADI. The V segment lost 6 bases and the J segment 6 bases; nucleotides outside the gene matches: 11. Here the CDR3 reads CASSQGFGDSQPQHF. CDR3 nucleotide sequence: TGCGCCAGCAGCCAGGGATTTGGGGACAGTCAGCCCCAGCATTTT.

The rearrangement joins TRBV19 to TRBJ1-2; 10 bases align to TRBD1. With 4 bases clipped from V and 4 bases from J, the junction kept 12 bases outside the gene matches. Germline loops: CDR1 LNHDA, CDR2 SQIVND (reference sequence). CDR3 length: 17 amino acids. CDR3 sequence (DNA): TGTGCCAGTAGTAAGCGACAGGGGGCCCAACGGAGCTATGGCTACACCTTC. Translation gives CASSKRQGAQRSYGYTF.

The gene calls are TRBV2 and TRBJ1-3; 7 bases are shared with TRBD1. The ends lost 4 bases at V and 4 bases at J; junction bases unmatched: 4. Germline loops: CDR1 SNHLY, CDR2 FYNNEI. The CDR3 is 14 amino acids. In DNA, the CDR3 is TGTGCCAGCAGTGTTACAGGGGCCGGAAACACCATATATTTT. Protein: CASSVTGAGNTIYF. The whole variable domain, remainder taken from reference TRBV2 and TRBJ1-3, is EPEVTQTPSHQVTQMGQEVILRCVPISNHLYFYWYRQILGQKVEFLVSFYNNEISEKSEIFDDQFSVERPDGSNFTLKIRSTKLEDSAMYFCASSVTGAGNTIYFGEGSWLTVV.

The chain has TRBV5-4 and TRBJ2-5, with 7 bases aligning to TRBD1. The CDR3 loop spans 14 amino acids. Germline V lookup: CDR1 SGHNT, CDR2 YYREEE (reference sequence). J was trimmed by 5 bases and V by 0 bases; bases with no gene match: 4. Written as DNA, the CDR3 is TGTGCCAGCAGCTTGGAGGGGGCTAGGGAGACCCAGTACTTC. Its translation: CASSLEGARETQYF.

V and J are TRBV5-6 and TRBJ1-2; 7 bases are shared with TRBD1. The CDR3 is 14 amino acids. V lost 4 bases and J lost 7; bases outside the gene matches: 10. CDR1 and CDR2 (germline): SGHDT, YYEEEE. CDR3 region: CASSLSGGQGGYTF. CDR3 nucleotide sequence: TGTGCCAGCAGCCTCTCAGGGGGTCAAGGTGGCTACACCTTC.

The gene calls are TRBV21-1 and TRBJ1-2. TRBV21-1 is assigned pseudogene status. This CDR3 spans 13 amino acids. CDR3 bases: TGTGCCAGCAGCGGAGGGGCAGGTAGTGGCTACACCTTC. Its translation: CASSGGAGSGYTF.

The chain carries TRBV27 and TRBJ2-5; D might be TRBD1 or TRBD2, each matching 5 bases. This CDR3 region has 14 residues. V was shortened by 2 bases and J by 3 bases, with 10 bases between the two germline ends. CDR1 MNHEY and CDR2 SMNVEV come from the germline V gene (reference sequence). CDR3 in amino acids: CASSLAGAEETQYF. DNA for the CDR3: TGTGCCAGCAGTTTAGCCGGGGCCGAAGAGACCCAGTACTTC.

In nucleotides, the CDR3 is TGTGCCTGGCGGGGACTCTACAATGAGCAGTTCTTC. It specifies CAWRGLYNEQFF. V and J are TRBV30 and TRBJ2-1, with D perhaps matching TRBD2 (6 bases). This CDR3 region has 12 residues. CDR1 is GTSNPN, CDR2 SVGIG, per germline (reference sequence). The germline V and J ends were trimmed by 5 bases and 3 bases, with 8 bases remaining between them.

The V call is TRBV9, the J call TRBJ2-2, with TRBD2 as a possible D gene (6 bases). The V and J ends lost 7 bases and 6 bases respectively, with 16 bases between them. CDR3 length equals 14 residues. From germline, CDR1 is SGDLS and CDR2 YYNGEE. The CDR3 DNA reads TGTGCCAGCTCCCGGGAGAGCCGCGCCGGGGAGCTGTTTTTT. Translated: CASSRESRAGELFF.

The V gene is TRBV5-6, the J gene TRBJ2-1; D call uncertain. The CDR3 contains 16 residues. V lost 7 bases to trimming and J lost 0 bases, with 17 bases between them. Germline lookup yields CDR1 SGHDT and CDR2 YYEEEE. CDR3 DNA sequence: TGTGCCAGCGACCCTAACCCGGGCCTCTCCTACAATGAGCAGTTCTTC. Translated, it gives CASDPNPGLSYNEQFF.

The J gene is TRBJ1-2, the V gene TRBV15; D call uncertain. The ends were cut back, 0 bases at V and 5 bases at J, with 13 bases in the middle. Germline V gene data show CDR1 as LNHNV and CDR2 as YYDKDF (reference sequence). This CDR3 spans 15 amino acids. As DNA, the CDR3 is TGTGCCACCAGCAGAGATGGCGGATTAGGGTATGGCTACACCTTC. It yields the protein CATSRDGGLGYGYTF.

The chain couples TRBV30 to TRBJ2-2; 8 positions match TRBD1. The junction had 13 bases not matched to a gene; V was cut back by 7 bases and J by 3 bases. This CDR3 has 16 amino acids. CDR1 is GTSNPN and CDR2 is SVGIG in the germline V gene (reference sequence). CDR3 DNA: TGTGCCTATACGAGGCCGACAGGGGAATACACCGGGGAGCTGTTTTTT. Its translation is CAYTRPTGEYTGELFF.

The chain recombines TRBV28 with TRBJ2-7; D may match TRBD1 or TRBD2 (7 bases each). The V and J ends lost 5 bases and 6 bases respectively, with 29 bases between them. The CDR3 sequence is 18 residues long. Germline V gene data show CDR1 as MDHEN and CDR2 as SYDVKM. CDR3 residues: CASSQTGQLAARGFEQYF. The CDR3 DNA reads as TGTGCCAGCAGTCAGACGGGACAGCTAGCGGCTAGAGGGTTCGAGCAGTACTTC.

The chain has TRBV2 and TRBJ1-1; D is undetermined. The CDR3 covers 13 residues. Trimming shortened V by 3 bases and J by 0 bases, and 5 bases separated the two germline ends. The germline CDR1 and CDR2 sequences are SNHLY and FYNNEI. CDR3 protein: CASSDMVNTEAFF. In DNA, the CDR3 is TGTGCCAGCAGTGACATGGTGAACACTGAAGCTTTCTTT.

This clone came up a few times. The chain joins TRBV5-1 to TRBJ1-5, with D uncertain. V lost 2 bases and J lost 7, with 10 bases in between. The CDR3 extends over 13 amino acids. The germline gives CDR1 SGHRS, CDR2 YFSETQ. The CDR3 reads CASSFSIRQPQHF. In DNA, the CDR3 is TGCGCCAGCAGCTTTTCGATACGGCAGCCCCAGCATTTT.